A single sample is the source of the 9 T cell receptor beta chains below, sequenced in a study of T-cell reconstitution after alpha-beta-depleted transplantation in children. Preparation of the TCRbeta library was carried out with unique molecular identifiers. TCRdb re-derived calls from the PCR reads in MiXCR, one entry per CDR3 protein. The table records approximately 110,000 distinct CDR3 sequences, roughly 23% of them present only once. The sequencing here drew on PBMCs, mostly from graft donor cells, taken 180 days after TCRalphabeta/CD19-depleted stem cell transplant. These receptors all come from a male patient aged 2-10 years who had a stem cell transplant for chronic granulomatous disease, so the T cells may come from the graft donor.

The chain carries TRBV10-2 and TRBJ2-3; no firm D call. CDR3 length equals 15 residues. V was trimmed by 6 bases and J by 0 bases, leaving 13 bases between them. Germline loops: CDR1 WSHSY, CDR2 SAAADI. CDR3 sequence reads: CASRVLGASTDTQYF. For the CDR3, the DNA is TGCGCCAGCAGAGTGTTGGGTGCTAGCACAGATACGCAGTATTTT.

In this sample, this clonotype turned up many times. The chain recombines TRBV6-5 with TRBJ1-5, with D unresolved. The CDR3 is 14 residues long. V lost 2 bases to trimming and J lost 7 bases, with 12 bases between them. From germline, CDR1 is MNHEY and CDR2 SVGAGI. The CDR3 is CASSYTIGVQPQHF. CDR3 in DNA: TGTGCCAGCAGTTACACGATTGGGGTCCAGCCCCAGCATTTT.

This clonotype was seen many times. The chain has TRBV5-1 and TRBJ1-2; TRBD1 aligns across 7 bases. Trimming took 6 bases from V and 4 from J; bases not matched to a gene: 6. Germline CDR1 SGHRS, CDR2 YFSETQ. The length of the CDR3 is 13 residues. This CDR3 is CASTPPGGYGYTF. DNA for the CDR3: TGCGCCAGCACCCCCCCAGGGGGCTATGGCTACACCTTC. Full variable domain (remainder filled in from reference TRBV5-1 and TRBJ1-2): KAGVTQTPRYLIKTRGQQVTLSCSPISGHRSVSWYQQTPGQGLQFLFEYFSETQRNKGNFPGRFSGRQFSNSRSEMNVSTLELGDSALYLCASTPPGGYGYTFGSGTRLTVV.

The rearrangement links TRBV7-3 to TRBJ2-2, with no clear D. CDR1 is SGHTA and CDR2 is FQGTGA in the germline V gene. V lost 1 base to trimming and J lost 4 bases, with 7 bases between them. The CDR3 has 14 residues. Here the CDR3 DNA reads TGTGCCAGCAGCTTAAGGTCTTCCACCGGGGAGCTGTTTTTT. Residues: CASSLRSSTGELFF.

J is TRBJ2-1 and V is TRBV7-9; D possibly corresponds to TRBD2 (5 bases). The CDR3 covers 17 residues. V lost 5 bases to trimming and J lost 8 bases, with 25 bases between them. In germline, CDR1 is SEHNR, CDR2 FQNEAQ (reference sequence). In DNA, the CDR3 is TGTGCCAGCAGCCCATTTCCGAAAGAGACCCCGCGGGATGAGCAGTTCTTC. Translating it yields CASSPFPKETPRDEQFF.

This clonotype was detected a few times. For the CDR3, the DNA is TGTGCCACCACCGAGGGTAGTAAAGCTTTCTTT. Translated: CATTEGSKAFF. The chain uses TRBV24-1 and TRBJ1-1; no reliable D call. There are 11 residues in the CDR3. Germline V CDR1 and CDR2: KGHDR, SFDVKD. V was trimmed by 8 bases and J by 9 bases, leaving 12 bases between them.

This clonotype was counted ten times or more. The V and J genes are TRBV4-3 and TRBJ2-7, with D hard to call. Germline CDR1 reads LGHNA; CDR2 reads YSLEER. The CDR3 totals 13 residues. The V end lost 1 base, the J end lost 1 base, and 5 bases lay between the germline ends. CDR3 sequence reads: CASSQAVSYEQYF. The CDR3 DNA is TGCGCCAGCAGCCAAGCAGTGTCCTACGAGCAGTACTTC.

The DNA of the CDR3 is TGTGCCAGCAGCTGGTTTATAGCGGGGGAGACAGATACGCAGTATTTT. Protein sequence: CASSWFIAGETDTQYF. This sequence joins TRBV7-8 and TRBJ2-3; 9 nucleotides align to TRBD2. The CDR3 runs 16 residues. V lost 4 bases and J lost 3; bases outside the gene matches: 8. From germline, CDR1 is SGHVS and CDR2 FQNEAQ.

The chain couples TRBV12-3 or TRBV12-4 to TRBJ2-4; 7 bases match TRBD1. The CDR3 consists of 17 residues. Trimming took 0 bases from V and 0 from J; bases not matched to a gene: 5. CDR3 coding DNA: TGTGCCAGCAGTTTAGCCACAGGGGTCGTAGCCAAAAACATTCAGTACTTC. Amino acids: CASSLATGVVAKNIQYF.